This entry lists 10 T cell receptor beta chains sequenced from one sample in a study of vaccination and CD4 T cells after COVID-19. Treatment described: roughly 10-day PBMC culture with coronavirus spike peptide pools or control peptides (ViraFEST assay). No antigen has been identified for these receptors. Sequencing of the DNA from cultured CD4+ T cells was carried out with the Oncomine TCR Beta short-read assay. In TCRdb, the PCR reads were re-called with MiXCR into one record per CDR3 protein. Among 7,500 to 10,000 distinct CDR3 sequences listed, 55% to 65% were seen once. This specimen was cultured CD4+ T cells from blood, taken after SARS-CoV-2 vaccination. These receptor sequences come from a human donor with COVID-19.

The rearrangement links TRBV20-1 to TRBJ2-5; 9 bases fit TRBD1. Germline V CDR1 and CDR2: DFQATT, SNEGSKA (reference sequence). With 6 bases clipped from V and 1 base from J, the junction kept 9 bases outside the gene matches. The CDR3 loop spans 15 amino acids. Written as DNA, the CDR3 is TGCAGTGCCCCCGGACAGGGGAAGAGCCAAGAGACCCAGTACTTC. It yields the protein CSAPGQGKSQETQYF.

V is TRBV24-1 and J is TRBJ2-3, with a weak D call TRBD2 (7 bases). The ends were cut back, 0 bases at V and 5 bases at J, with 17 bases in the middle. This CDR3 region has 17 residues. Germline values: CDR1 KGHDR, CDR2 SFDVKD. The DNA for the CDR3 is TGTGCCACCAGTGATTTGACTGGGGGGGGGCAGGGAGATACGCAGTATTTT. It translates to CATSDLTGGGQGDTQYF.

The chain uses TRBV5-1 and TRBJ2-7, with TRBD2 identical over 7 bases. The CDR3 contains 14 residues. V gave up 5 bases and J gave up 4 bases; unmatched junction bases: 9. In germline, CDR1 is SGHRS, CDR2 YFSETQ. For the CDR3, the DNA is TGCGCCAGCAGTCCTCGGGGCGGGGGTTACGAGCAGTACTTC. This encodes CASSPRGGGYEQYF.

The chain's CDR3 is CSARLASPPYEQYF. DNA for the CDR3: TGCAGTGCTAGACTAGCGAGTCCCCCCTACGAGCAGTACTTC. V gene TRBV20-1 combines with J gene TRBJ2-7; perhaps TRBD2 as D (6 bases). Germline V lookup: CDR1 DFQATT, CDR2 SNEGSKA (reference sequence). The CDR3 contains 14 residues. Trimming took off 2 bases at V and 2 bases at J, with 13 bases between the two ends.

This chain links TRBV10-3 with TRBJ1-5; D unclear. V was trimmed by 7 bases and J by 0 bases, leaving 7 bases between them. Germline V gene lookup returns CDR1 ENHRY and CDR2 SYGVKD. CDR3 length: 13 residues. The CDR3 protein is CAIMGYSNQPQHF. The CDR3 DNA sequence: TGTGCCATCATGGGGTATAGCAATCAGCCCCAGCATTTT.

The rearrangement joins TRBV20-1 to TRBJ2-5; D call uncertain. The germline V gene has CDR1 DFQATT and CDR2 SNEGSKA (reference sequence). V was trimmed by 6 bases and J by 7 bases, leaving 15 bases between them. This CDR3 comprises 12 residues. The chain's CDR3 is CSAEARKATQYF. The CDR3 DNA is TGCAGTGCAGAGGCCCGGAAAGCGACCCAGTACTTC.

The CDR3 region is CASSPGPRPEQYF. The CDR3 DNA sequence: TGTGCCAGCAGCCCCGGGCCTCGTCCCGAGCAGTACTTC. V is TRBV28 and J is TRBJ2-7; D not resolved. CDR3 length: 13 amino acids. The V end was cut by 6 bases, the J end by 6 bases, with 15 bases between. Germline CDR1 MDHEN, CDR2 SYDVKM.

A few counts support this clonotype. The chain employs TRBV20-1 and TRBJ2-7, with D perhaps TRBD1 (5 bases). V gave up 5 bases and J gave up 1 base, with 15 bases separating them. Per the germline V gene, CDR1 is DFQATT and CDR2 is SNEGSKA (reference sequence). This CDR3 is built from 14 residues. CDR3 residues: CSARLDSLSYEQYF. DNA for the CDR3: TGCAGTGCTCGCTTAGACAGCCTTTCCTACGAGCAGTACTTC.

In the case of this clonotype: A read error is the likely source, as a far larger clone sits one nucleotide away. The chain employs TRBV7-8 and TRBJ2-1; weak D call: TRBD2 (6 bases). The J call is in doubt because the DNA end fits TRBJ2-7 better. The CDR3 is 18 amino acids. The germline V gene encodes CDR1 SGHVS and CDR2 FQNEAQ. This CDR3 is CASSLVSGNLGGQFEQYF. The DNA of the CDR3 is TGTGCCAGCAGCTTAGTAAGCGGCAACTTAGGAGGGCAATTCGAGCAGTACTTC.

This chain links TRBV11-2 with TRBJ2-5; the D gene is possibly TRBD1 (5 bases). Germline V gene data show CDR1 as SGHAT and CDR2 as FQNNGV. CDR3 length: 14 residues. The V end lost 3 bases, the J end lost 1 base, and 9 bases lay between the germline ends. In DNA, the CDR3 is TGTGCCAGCAGCTTGTTGGGGCTCCAAGAGACCCAGTACTTC. Protein: CASSLLGLQETQYF.